This T cell receptor (beta chain) was captured in a study of T cell repertoires in cytomegalovirus infection. The CDR3 length is 15 residues. V shed 6 bases and J 8 bases; nucleotides not matched to a gene: 10. Germline V CDR1 and CDR2: SGHVS, FQNEAQ. Many counts were recorded for this clonotype. A single record per CDR3 protein comes from TCRdb applying MiXCR to the reads. In the table there are some 100,000 distinct CDR3 sequences, 20% to 30% of which are singletons. Sequenced input: CD8+ T cells from PBMCs. The TCR was taken from a human donor in good health (CMV status not recorded). Some clones in this sample may be carry-over from other donors' samples. The V and J genes are TRBV7-8 and TRBJ1-4; 9 nucleotides match TRBD1. The CDR3 protein is CASSFSRTGVEKLFF. The CDR3, as DNA: TGTGCCAGCAGTTTCTCAAGGACAGGGGTAGAAAAACTGTTTTTT.